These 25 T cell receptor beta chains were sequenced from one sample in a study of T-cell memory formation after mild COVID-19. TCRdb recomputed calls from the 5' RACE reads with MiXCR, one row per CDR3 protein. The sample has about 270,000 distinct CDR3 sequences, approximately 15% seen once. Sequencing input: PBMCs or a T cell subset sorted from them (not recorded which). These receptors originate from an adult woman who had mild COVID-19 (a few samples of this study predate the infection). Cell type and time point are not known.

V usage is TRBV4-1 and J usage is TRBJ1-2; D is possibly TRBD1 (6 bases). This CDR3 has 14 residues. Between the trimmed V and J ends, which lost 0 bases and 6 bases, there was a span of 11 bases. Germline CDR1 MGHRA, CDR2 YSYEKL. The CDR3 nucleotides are TGCGCCAGCAGCCAAGACCCAGGGGCGAATGGCTACACCTTC. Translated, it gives CASSQDPGANGYTF.

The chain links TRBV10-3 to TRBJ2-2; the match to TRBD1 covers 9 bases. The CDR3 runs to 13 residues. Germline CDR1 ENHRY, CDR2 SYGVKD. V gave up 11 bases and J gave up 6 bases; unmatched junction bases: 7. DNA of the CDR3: TGTGCCGTTGGACAGGGGATCCCCGGGGAGCTGTTTTTT. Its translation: CAVGQGIPGELFF.

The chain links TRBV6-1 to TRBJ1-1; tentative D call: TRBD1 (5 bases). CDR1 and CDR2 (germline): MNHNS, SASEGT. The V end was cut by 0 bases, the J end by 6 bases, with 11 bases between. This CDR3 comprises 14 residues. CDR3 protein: CASSEARRGAEAFF. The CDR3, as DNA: TGTGCCAGCAGTGAAGCGAGGCGAGGGGCTGAAGCTTTCTTT.

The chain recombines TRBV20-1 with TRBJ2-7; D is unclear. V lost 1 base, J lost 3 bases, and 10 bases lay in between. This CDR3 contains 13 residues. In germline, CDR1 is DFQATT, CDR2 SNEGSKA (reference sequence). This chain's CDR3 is CSARGTHSYEQYF. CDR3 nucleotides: TGCAGTGCTAGAGGTACCCACAGCTACGAGCAGTACTTC.

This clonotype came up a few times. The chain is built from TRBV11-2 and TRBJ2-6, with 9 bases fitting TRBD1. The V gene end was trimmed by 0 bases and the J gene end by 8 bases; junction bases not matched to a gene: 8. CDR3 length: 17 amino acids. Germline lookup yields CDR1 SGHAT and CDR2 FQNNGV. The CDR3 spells CASSLDPGQGRTNVLTF. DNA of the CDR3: TGTGCCAGCAGCTTAGACCCGGGACAGGGTAGGACCAACGTCCTGACTTTC. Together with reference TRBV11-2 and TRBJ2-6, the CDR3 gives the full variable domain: EAGVAQSPRYKIIEKRQSVAFWCNPISGHATLYWYQQILGQGPKLLIQFQNNGVVDDSQLPKDRFSAERLKGVDSTLKIQPAKLEDSAVYLCASSLDPGQGRTNVLTFGAGSRLTVL.

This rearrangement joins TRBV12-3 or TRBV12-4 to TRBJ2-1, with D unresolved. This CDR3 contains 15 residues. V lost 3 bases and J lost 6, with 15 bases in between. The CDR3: CASSFRWEGRNEQFF. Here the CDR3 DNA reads TGTGCCAGCAGTTTCCGGTGGGAAGGACGCAATGAGCAGTTCTTC.

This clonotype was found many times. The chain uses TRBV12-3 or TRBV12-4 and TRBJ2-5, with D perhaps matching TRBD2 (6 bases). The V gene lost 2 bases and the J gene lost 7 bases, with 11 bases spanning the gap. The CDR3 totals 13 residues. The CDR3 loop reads CASSLSGDGTQYF. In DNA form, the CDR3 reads TGTGCCAGCAGTTTATCGGGGGACGGGACCCAGTACTTC.

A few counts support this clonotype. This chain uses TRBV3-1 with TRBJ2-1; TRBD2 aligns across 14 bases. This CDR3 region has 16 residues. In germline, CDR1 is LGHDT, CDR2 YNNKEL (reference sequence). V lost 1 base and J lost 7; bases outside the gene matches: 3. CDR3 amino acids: CASSQVGTSGRNEQFF. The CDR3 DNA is TGTGCCAGCAGCCAAGTGGGGACTAGCGGGAGAAATGAGCAGTTCTTC.

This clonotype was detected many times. The CDR3 spells CASSYEGGWETQYF. The CDR3 DNA follows: TGCGCCAGCAGCTACGAGGGGGGATGGGAGACCCAGTACTTC. This rearrangement joins TRBV5-1 to TRBJ2-5; D tentatively fits TRBD1 or TRBD2 (6 bases each). The CDR3 spans 14 residues. Germline CDR1 and CDR2: SGHRS and YFSETQ. The V end was cut by 3 bases, the J end by 5 bases, with 14 bases between.

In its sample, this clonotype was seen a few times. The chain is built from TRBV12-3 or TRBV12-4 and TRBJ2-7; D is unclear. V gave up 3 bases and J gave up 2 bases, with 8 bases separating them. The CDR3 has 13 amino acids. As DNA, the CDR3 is TGTGCCAGCAGTTTCCTCCCAACCTACGAGCAGTACTTC. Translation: CASSFLPTYEQYF.

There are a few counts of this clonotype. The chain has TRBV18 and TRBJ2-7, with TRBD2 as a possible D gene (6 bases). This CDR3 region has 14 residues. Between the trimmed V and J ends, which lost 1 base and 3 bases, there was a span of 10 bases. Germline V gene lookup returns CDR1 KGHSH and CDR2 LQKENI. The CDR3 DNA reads TGTGCCAGCTCACCACGACTAGGGGACTACGAGCAGTACTTC. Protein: CASSPRLGDYEQYF.

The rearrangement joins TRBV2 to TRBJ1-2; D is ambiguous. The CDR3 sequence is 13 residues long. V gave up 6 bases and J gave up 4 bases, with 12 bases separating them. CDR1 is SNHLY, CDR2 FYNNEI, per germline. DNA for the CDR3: TGTGCCAGCAGGACACTTAAGTCCTATGGCTACACCTTC. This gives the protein CASRTLKSYGYTF.

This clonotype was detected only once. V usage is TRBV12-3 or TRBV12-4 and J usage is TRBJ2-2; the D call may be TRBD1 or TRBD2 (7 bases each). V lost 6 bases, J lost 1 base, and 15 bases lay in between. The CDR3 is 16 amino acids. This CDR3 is CASSHSGGENTGELFF. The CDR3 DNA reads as TGTGCCAGCAGCCACTCAGGGGGGGAGAACACCGGGGAGCTGTTTTTT.

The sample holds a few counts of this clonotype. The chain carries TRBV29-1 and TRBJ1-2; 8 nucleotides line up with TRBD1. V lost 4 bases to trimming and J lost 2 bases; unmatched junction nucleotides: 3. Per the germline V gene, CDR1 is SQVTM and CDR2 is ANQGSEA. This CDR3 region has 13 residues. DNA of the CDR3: TGCAGCGTTGGGAACAGGGGGAACTATGGCTACACCTTC. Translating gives CSVGNRGNYGYTF.

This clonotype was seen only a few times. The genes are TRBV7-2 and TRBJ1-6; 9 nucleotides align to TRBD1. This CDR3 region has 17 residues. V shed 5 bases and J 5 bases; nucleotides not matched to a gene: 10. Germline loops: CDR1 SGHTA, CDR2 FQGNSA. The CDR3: CASSRDRGSGDNSPLHF. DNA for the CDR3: TGTGCCAGCAGCCGAGACAGGGGGTCGGGGGATAATTCACCCCTCCACTTT.

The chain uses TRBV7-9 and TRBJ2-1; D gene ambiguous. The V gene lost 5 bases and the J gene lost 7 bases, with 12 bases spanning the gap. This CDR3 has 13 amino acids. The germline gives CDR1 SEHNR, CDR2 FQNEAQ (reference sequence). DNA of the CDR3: TGTGCCAGCAGCCCGCCTATGGGGAATGAGCAGTTCTTC. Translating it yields CASSPPMGNEQFF.

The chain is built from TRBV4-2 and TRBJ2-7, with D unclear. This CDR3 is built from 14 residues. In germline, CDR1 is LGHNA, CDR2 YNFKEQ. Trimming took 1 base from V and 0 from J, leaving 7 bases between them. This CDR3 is CASSQVAISYEQYF. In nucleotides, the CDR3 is TGTGCCAGCAGCCAAGTAGCTATCTCCTACGAGCAGTACTTC.

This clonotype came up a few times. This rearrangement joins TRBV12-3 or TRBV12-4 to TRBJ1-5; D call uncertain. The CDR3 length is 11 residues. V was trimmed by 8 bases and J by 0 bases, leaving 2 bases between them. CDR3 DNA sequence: TGTGCCAGCGGTAGCAATCAGCCCCAGCATTTT. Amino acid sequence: CASGSNQPQHF.

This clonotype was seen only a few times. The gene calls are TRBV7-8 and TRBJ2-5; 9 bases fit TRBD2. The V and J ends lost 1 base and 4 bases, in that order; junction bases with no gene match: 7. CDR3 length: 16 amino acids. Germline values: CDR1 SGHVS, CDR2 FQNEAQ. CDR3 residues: CASSLGSLAGTETQYF. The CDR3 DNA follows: TGTGCCAGCAGCTTAGGGTCACTAGCGGGTACAGAGACCCAGTACTTC.

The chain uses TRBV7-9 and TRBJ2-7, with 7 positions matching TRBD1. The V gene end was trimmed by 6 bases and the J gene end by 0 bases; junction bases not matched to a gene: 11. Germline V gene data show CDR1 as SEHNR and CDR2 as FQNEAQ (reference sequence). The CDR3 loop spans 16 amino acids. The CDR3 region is CASRRLRGPYSYEQYF. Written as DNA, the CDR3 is TGTGCCAGCAGGCGTTTAAGGGGGCCGTACTCCTACGAGCAGTACTTC.

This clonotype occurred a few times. CDR3 sequence (DNA): TGCAGTGCTAGATCCGCGGACAGGGCCTCTGGAAACACCATATATTTT. Translation: CSARSADRASGNTIYF. The J gene is TRBJ1-3, the V gene TRBV20-1; the match to TRBD1 covers 8 bases. The V and J ends lost 2 bases and 0 bases, in that order; junction bases with no gene match: 6. The germline V gene encodes CDR1 DFQATT and CDR2 SNEGSKA (reference sequence). This CDR3 region has 16 residues.

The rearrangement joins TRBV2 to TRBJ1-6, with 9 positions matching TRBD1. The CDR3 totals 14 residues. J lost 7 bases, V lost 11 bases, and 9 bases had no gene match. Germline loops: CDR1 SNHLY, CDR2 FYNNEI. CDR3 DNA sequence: TGTGCCGGAAGGGACAGGGTTTCGAATTCACCCCTCCACTTT. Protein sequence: CAGRDRVSNSPLHF.

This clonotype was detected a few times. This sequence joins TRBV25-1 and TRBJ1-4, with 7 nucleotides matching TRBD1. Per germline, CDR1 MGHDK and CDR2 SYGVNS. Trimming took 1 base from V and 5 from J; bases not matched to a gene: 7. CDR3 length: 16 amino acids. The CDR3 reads CASSESGAGQNEKLFF. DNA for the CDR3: TGTGCCAGCAGTGAATCAGGCGCGGGACAGAATGAAAAACTGTTTTTT.

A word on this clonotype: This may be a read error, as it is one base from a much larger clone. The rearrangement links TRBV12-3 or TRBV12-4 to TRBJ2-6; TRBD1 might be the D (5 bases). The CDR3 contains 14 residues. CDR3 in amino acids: CASAGVSGANVMTF. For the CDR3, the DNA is TGTGCCAGCGCTGGTGTGTCTGGGGCCAACGTCATGACTTTC.

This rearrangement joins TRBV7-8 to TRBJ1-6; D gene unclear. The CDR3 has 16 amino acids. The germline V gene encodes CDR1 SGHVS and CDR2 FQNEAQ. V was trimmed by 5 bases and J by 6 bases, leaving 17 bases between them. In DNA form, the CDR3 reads TGTGCCAGCAGCCTTAATGTGGAGGGATTTAATTCACCCCTCCACTTT. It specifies CASSLNVEGFNSPLHF. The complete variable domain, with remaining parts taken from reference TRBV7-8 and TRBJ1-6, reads GAGVSQSPRYKVAKRGQDVALRCDPISGHVSLFWYQQALGQGPEFLTYFQNEAQLDKSGLPSDRFFAERPEGSVSTLKIQRTQQEDSAVYLCASSLNVEGFNSPLHFGNGTRLTVT.